Listed below are T cell receptor beta chains from one sample, sequenced in a study of OX40 agonist ivuxolimab in advanced cancers. Sequencing was performed with immunoSEQ multiplex PCR; in TCRdb, only in-frame clones are kept and a portion is missing. The data hold 30,000 or so clones, with about 80% observed a single time. Here the sequenced sample was CD4+ or CD8+ T cells sorted from blood, taken in a trial of the OX40 agonist ivuxolimab. The source of these receptors is an adult with an advanced solid tumor such as melanoma, head and neck, liver or kidney cancer. The CDR3 runs from the conserved cysteine through the conserved F or W. D genes are given only for firm matches. A clone size is listed for some rows: how often the clone was seen (once, few, many), or a class if it is expanded.

J gene: TRBJ2-7; clone size: -; D gene: TRBD1; V gene: TRBV19; CDR3 DNA: TGTGCCAGTGCTGACAGGGTGACGTACGAGCAGTACTTC; CDR3 protein: CASADRVTYEQYF
J gene: TRBJ1-2; clone size: -; D gene: -; V gene: TRBV9; CDR3 DNA: TGTGCCAGCAGGGGTGAGGGAGATGGCTACACCTTC; CDR3 protein: CASRGEGDGYTF
J gene: TRBJ2-3; clone size: -; D gene: -; V gene: TRBV30; CDR3 DNA: TGTGCCTGGAGTCTTGGAGATACGCAGTATTTT; CDR3 protein: CAWSLGDTQYF
J gene: TRBJ2-3; clone size: -; D gene: -; V gene: TRBV18; CDR3 DNA: TGTGCCAGCTCACCACCGGGGGGAGATACGCAGTATTTT; CDR3 protein: CASSPPGGDTQYF
J gene: TRBJ2-2; clone size: -; D gene: TRBD2; V gene: TRBV5-4; CDR3 DNA: TGTGCCAGCAGCTTGGTTCTAGCGGGGTCGCTCGGGGAGCTGTTTTTT; CDR3 protein: CASSLVLAGSLGELFF
J gene: TRBJ2-1; clone size: -; D gene: TRBD2; V gene: TRBV9; CDR3 DNA: TGTGCCAGCAGCGATAGCGGGGGGGCCTACAATGAGCAGTTCTTC; CDR3 protein: CASSDSGGAYNEQFF
J gene: TRBJ2-3; clone size: -; D gene: -; V gene: TRBV25-1; CDR3 DNA: TGTGCCAGCAGTGAAATCCCCGGAAAGGGATCCGCAGATACGCAGTATTTT; CDR3 protein: CASSEIPGKGSADTQYF
J gene: TRBJ2-1; clone size: -; D gene: TRBD2; V gene: TRBV7-9; CDR3 DNA: TGTGCCAGCAGCCCCGCCGCGGGGGGTGGTTACAATGAGCAGTTCTTC; CDR3 protein: CASSPAAGGGYNEQFF
J gene: TRBJ1-3; clone size: -; D gene: -; V gene: TRBV9; CDR3 DNA: TGTGCCAGCAGCGTAGCAGCCCCTGGAAACACCATATATTTT; CDR3 protein: CASSVAAPGNTIYF
J gene: TRBJ2-7; clone size: -; D gene: TRBD2; V gene: TRBV29-1; CDR3 DNA: TGCAGCGTGGAGGGGGCTAGCGGGGGGGCCGCCGAGCAGTACTTC; CDR3 protein: CSVEGASGGAAEQYF
J gene: TRBJ2-5; clone size: -; D gene: TRBD2; V gene: TRBV6-6; CDR3 DNA: TGTGCCACGCAGGAGGGCGCGGGGGTTCAAGAGACCCAGTACTTC; CDR3 protein: CATQEGAGVQETQYF
J gene: TRBJ1-4; clone size: -; D gene: -; V gene: TRBV10-3; CDR3 DNA: TGTGCCCCTGGCCATGGAGATGAAAAACTGTTTTTT; CDR3 protein: CAPGHGDEKLFF
J gene: TRBJ2-3; clone size: -; D gene: TRBD1; V gene: TRBV6-1; CDR3 DNA: TGTGCCAGCAGTGAAGGGACAGGGGGCTACACAGATACGCAGTATTTT; CDR3 protein: CASSEGTGGYTDTQYF
J gene: TRBJ1-6; clone size: -; D gene: TRBD1; V gene: TRBV6-1; CDR3 DNA: TGTGCCAGCACCGAGGGGGCGGGTAATTCACCCCTCCACTTT; CDR3 protein: CASTEGAGNSPLHF
J gene: TRBJ1-6; clone size: -; D gene: -; V gene: TRBV5-3; CDR3 DNA: TGTGCCAGCAGCGGCGGTAGTACGGTGTCACCCCTCCACTTT; CDR3 protein: CASSGGSTVSPLHF
J gene: TRBJ2-1; clone size: -; D gene: -; V gene: TRBV19; CDR3 DNA: TGTGCCAGTAGTCCCCGGGGATACAATGAGCAGTTCTTC; CDR3 protein: CASSPRGYNEQFF
J gene: TRBJ2-2; clone size: -; D gene: -; V gene: TRBV4-3; CDR3 DNA: TGCGCCAGCAGCCAAGTGGCTAGCAGCACCGGGGAGCTGTTTTTT; CDR3 protein: CASSQVASSTGELFF
J gene: TRBJ2-3; clone size: -; D gene: -; V gene: TRBV9; CDR3 DNA: TGTGCCAGCAGCGAGTCAGGGAGCCGGGGGGATACGCAGTATTTT; CDR3 protein: CASSESGSRGDTQYF
J gene: TRBJ1-2; clone size: -; D gene: -; V gene: TRBV7-9; CDR3 DNA: TGTGCCAGCAGTTCGGACAGACTCAACTATGGCTACACCTTC; CDR3 protein: CASSSDRLNYGYTF
J gene: TRBJ2-7; clone size: -; D gene: -; V gene: TRBV19; CDR3 DNA: TGTGCCAGTGTTGCTCCTTACTCCTACGAGCAGTACTTC; CDR3 protein: CASVAPYSYEQYF
J gene: TRBJ1-4; clone size: -; D gene: TRBD1; V gene: TRBV2; CDR3 DNA: TGTGCCAGCAGGGAGGACAGGGCCAAGACTAATGAAAAACTGTTTTTT; CDR3 protein: CASREDRAKTNEKLFF
J gene: TRBJ2-1; clone size: -; D gene: -; V gene: TRBV27; CDR3 DNA: TGTGCCAGCAGTCAGGGCCCCGCAGTCTACAATGAGCAGTTCTTC; CDR3 protein: CASSQGPAVYNEQFF
J gene: TRBJ2-2; clone size: once; D gene: -; V gene: TRBV9; CDR3 DNA: TGTGCCAGCAGCGTGGGGACCTCGAACACCGGGGAGCTGTTTTTT; CDR3 protein: CASSVGTSNTGELFF
J gene: TRBJ2-7; clone size: -; D gene: -; V gene: TRBV25-1; CDR3 DNA: TGTGCCAGCAGTGAACGGTGGACCGTGTCCGCCTACGAGCAGTACTTC; CDR3 protein: CASSERWTVSAYEQYF
J gene: TRBJ1-6; clone size: -; D gene: -; V gene: TRBV5-6; CDR3 DNA: TGTGCCAGCAGCACAGGCTTATCTAATTCACCCCTCCACTTT; CDR3 protein: CASSTGLSNSPLHF
J gene: TRBJ1-6; clone size: -; D gene: -; V gene: TRBV5-3; CDR3 DNA: TGTGCCAGCAGCTGGATGACAGAAAATAATTCACCCCTCCACTTT; CDR3 protein: CASSWMTENNSPLHF
J gene: TRBJ1-1; clone size: -; D gene: TRBD1; V gene: TRBV30; CDR3 DNA: TGTGCCTGGAGTGACCTACAGGGGATGGATTTCTTT; CDR3 protein: CAWSDLQGMDFF
J gene: TRBJ1-4; clone size: -; D gene: -; V gene: TRBV25-1; CDR3 DNA: TGTGCCAGCAGTGAATTCTTGACGGGTACGGATGAAAAACTGTTTTTT; CDR3 protein: CASSEFLTGTDEKLFF
J gene: TRBJ2-3; clone size: -; D gene: -; V gene: TRBV7-7; CDR3 DNA: TGTGCTAGCAGCTTAGGAGGCAGCATTAGCACAGATACGCAGTATTTT; CDR3 protein: CASSLGGSISTDTQYF
J gene: TRBJ2-7; clone size: -; D gene: TRBD2; V gene: TRBV5-6; CDR3 DNA: TGTGCCAGCAGCTTCGTTCGGGGGGGCGTTCTCGGCGAGCAGTACTTC; CDR3 protein: CASSFVRGGVLGEQYF
J gene: TRBJ1-6; clone size: once; D gene: -; V gene: TRBV19; CDR3 DNA: TGTGCCAGTAGTATAATAGGGATTTCGGATTCACCCCTCCACTTT; CDR3 protein: CASSIIGISDSPLHF
J gene: TRBJ1-1; clone size: -; D gene: -; V gene: TRBV19; CDR3 DNA: TGTGCCAGTAGTATAGGGGAGAGACTGAACACTGAAGCTTTCTTT; CDR3 protein: CASSIGERLNTEAFF
J gene: TRBJ2-1; clone size: -; D gene: TRBD2; V gene: TRBV27; CDR3 DNA: TGTGCCAGCAACCTCGGGACTAGCGGGGGGGAGCAGTTCTTC; CDR3 protein: CASNLGTSGGEQFF
J gene: TRBJ2-3; clone size: -; D gene: TRBD2; V gene: TRBV4-3; CDR3 DNA: TGCGCCAGCAGCCAAGATGTTGGTAGCGGGGATACGCAGTATTTT; CDR3 protein: CASSQDVGSGDTQYF
J gene: TRBJ2-5; clone size: -; D gene: -; V gene: TRBV11-1; CDR3 DNA: TGTGCCAGCAGCTTGACGAGATCGGGGGAGACCCAGTACTTC; CDR3 protein: CASSLTRSGETQYF
J gene: TRBJ1-2; clone size: -; D gene: -; V gene: TRBV4-3; CDR3 DNA: TGCGCCAGCAGCCAGGATCGCCCAACAGACACTCTCCGATTTTGGGATCGGGCGCTCACCTTC; CDR3 protein: CASSQDRPTDTLRFWDRALTF
J gene: TRBJ2-5; clone size: -; D gene: -; V gene: TRBV5-4; CDR3 DNA: TGTGCCAGCAGCATCATACAAGAGACCCAGTACTTC; CDR3 protein: CASSIIQETQYF
J gene: TRBJ2-3; clone size: -; D gene: -; V gene: TRBV11-2; CDR3 DNA: TGTGCCAGCAGCCCGGACTGGGGGGATACGCAGTATTTT; CDR3 protein: CASSPDWGDTQYF
J gene: TRBJ2-3; clone size: -; D gene: TRBD1; V gene: TRBV7-8; CDR3 DNA: TGTGCCAGCAGCGGGGGGACAGGGTCCACAGATACGCAGTATTTT; CDR3 protein: CASSGGTGSTDTQYF
J gene: TRBJ1-1; clone size: -; D gene: -; V gene: TRBV30; CDR3 DNA: TGTGCCTGGAGTGTTTTAGTGAACACTGAAGCTTTCTTT; CDR3 protein: CAWSVLVNTEAFF
J gene: TRBJ2-7; clone size: -; D gene: -; V gene: TRBV29-1; CDR3 DNA: TGCAGCGTTGTGGACGGGAGCTCCTACGAGCAGTACTTC; CDR3 protein: CSVVDGSSYEQYF
J gene: TRBJ2-7; clone size: medium-sized; D gene: TRBD1; V gene: TRBV5-5; CDR3 DNA: TGTGCCAGCAGCTTGGAGGGGACAGCTTACGAGCAGTACTTC; CDR3 protein: CASSLEGTAYEQYF
J gene: TRBJ1-4; clone size: -; D gene: -; V gene: TRBV5-6; CDR3 DNA: TGTGCCAGCAGCTTGGGCGGGGCCCTTAAAAAACTGTTTTTT; CDR3 protein: CASSLGGALKKLFF
J gene: TRBJ2-7; clone size: -; D gene: -; V gene: TRBV4-3; CDR3 DNA: TGCGCCAGCAGCCAAGATAAAACCCCCCAGGCGGGACCCTCCTACGAGCAGTACTTC; CDR3 protein: CASSQDKTPQAGPSYEQYF
J gene: TRBJ1-3; clone size: -; D gene: -; V gene: TRBV6-6; CDR3 DNA: TGTGCCAGCAGGTTACCCGACAGAAACACCATATATTTT; CDR3 protein: CASRLPDRNTIYF
J gene: TRBJ2-1; clone size: -; D gene: TRBD2; V gene: TRBV7-2; CDR3 DNA: TGTGCCAGCAGCTTAGGGGGGCCGGGACTAGGGGGGGATGAGCAGTTCTTC; CDR3 protein: CASSLGGPGLGGDEQFF
J gene: TRBJ2-5; clone size: few; D gene: TRBD2; V gene: TRBV2; CDR3 DNA: TGTGCGGGACTAGCGGGGGACCAAGAGACCCAGTACTTC; CDR3 protein: CAGLAGDQETQYF
J gene: TRBJ2-7; clone size: -; D gene: -; V gene: TRBV27; CDR3 DNA: TGTGCCAGCAGTCCTCGCCCACTAGGGGGCTCCTACGAGCAGTACTTC; CDR3 protein: CASSPRPLGGSYEQYF
J gene: TRBJ1-2; clone size: -; D gene: -; V gene: TRBV9; CDR3 DNA: TGTGCCAGCAGCGGCGTGTCGGGCTACACCTTC; CDR3 protein: CASSGVSGYTF